A selection of T cell receptor beta chains follows, all from one sample in a study of B cell selection in AIRE deficiency. Assay: immunoSEQ multiplex PCR; the TCRdb copy retains only in-frame clones and omits some. The sample carries some 25,000 clones, approximately 97% recorded once. The sequencing input was conventional CD4+ T cells sorted from PBMCs. These receptors all come from a human donor with AIRE deficiency. Both conserved end residues are part of each CDR3. D genes are given only for firm matches. Size values are once, few and many counts, or a class for expanded clones, and some rows have none.

clone_size	v_call	d_call	j_call	cdr3_aa	cdr3_nt
NA	TRBV9	NA	TRBJ2-7	CASSVSGSDEWSYEQYF	TGTGCCAGCAGCGTATCCGGGAGCGACGAATGGTCCTACGAGCAGTACTTC
few	TRBV28	NA	TRBJ1-2	CASRNAGGYTF	TGTGCCAGCAGGAACGCGGGGGGCTACACCTTC
NA	TRBV13	TRBD2	TRBJ2-3	CASSLASGRRTDTQYF	TGTGCCAGCAGCTTAGCTAGCGGGAGGAGGACAGATACGCAGTATTTT
NA	TRBV30	TRBD1	TRBJ2-3	CAWSPGTGLTDTQYF	TGTGCCTGGAGTCCAGGGACAGGGTTGACAGATACGCAGTATTTT
NA	TRBV11-1	TRBD2	TRBJ2-3	CASSSGLAGFTDTQYF	TGTGCCAGCAGCTCGGGACTAGCGGGATTCACAGATACGCAGTATTTT
once	TRBV21-1	NA	TRBJ2-1	CASSKYAREGQNYNEQFF	TGTGCCAGCAGCAAATATGCGCGGGAGGGCCAGAATTACAATGAGCAGTTCTTC
NA	TRBV4-3	NA	TRBJ2-1	CASSQELLRGRGEQFF	TGCGCCAGCAGCCAAGAATTATTACGGGGACGGGGTGAGCAGTTCTTC
NA	TRBV29-1	TRBD1	TRBJ2-7	CSVQGNEQYF	TGCAGCGTACAGGGGAACGAGCAGTACTTC
NA	TRBV7-2	NA	TRBJ1-5	CASSPEWGQPQHF	TGTGCCAGCAGCCCCGAGTGGGGACAGCCCCAGCATTTT
NA	TRBV6-1	NA	TRBJ1-1	CASSGWEKLNTEAFF	TGTGCCAGCAGCGGTTGGGAGAAATTGAACACTGAAGCTTTCTTT
NA	TRBV5-6	NA	TRBJ2-2	CASSLAGGSNTGELFF	TGTGCCAGCAGCTTGGCTGGCGGATCGAACACCGGGGAGCTGTTTTTT
NA	TRBV29-1	NA	TRBJ2-5	CSVVPPRQETQYF	TGCAGCGTTGTCCCCCCACGACAAGAGACCCAGTACTTC
NA	TRBV10-3	NA	TRBJ2-7	CASGLNEQYF	TGTGCCAGCGGCCTGAACGAGCAGTACTTC
NA	TRBV19	TRBD2	TRBJ2-1	CASRLAGGPRNEQFF	TGTGCCAGTAGGTTAGCGGGAGGGCCCAGGAATGAGCAGTTCTTC
NA	TRBV6-1	NA	TRBJ2-7	CATGDYEQYF	TGTGCCACCGGGGACTACGAGCAGTACTTC
NA	TRBV10-3	TRBD1	TRBJ2-5	CAIRGTGARETQYF	TGTGCCATCAGAGGGACAGGGGCGCGGGAGACCCAGTACTTC
NA	TRBV5-4	NA	TRBJ2-7	CASSLEAASYEQYF	TGTGCCAGCAGCTTGGAGGCAGCCTCCTACGAGCAGTACTTC
NA	TRBV6-1	NA	TRBJ2-6	CASSEVSVGLSGANVLTF	TGTGCCAGCAGTGAAGTGTCGGTGGGGCTTTCTGGGGCCAACGTCCTGACTTTC
NA	TRBV18	TRBD2	TRBJ2-1	CASSPLAGASGNEQFF	TGTGCCAGTTCACCACTAGCGGGAGCGAGCGGAAATGAGCAGTTCTTC
NA	TRBV29-1	TRBD2	TRBJ2-3	CSVMTSGASTDTQYF	TGCAGCGTGATGACTAGCGGAGCTAGCACAGATACGCAGTATTTT
NA	TRBV5-1	TRBD2	TRBJ2-5	CASSLDGGGPYETQYF	TGCGCCAGCAGCTTGGATGGGGGAGGGCCGTATGAGACCCAGTACTTC
NA	TRBV25-1	TRBD1	TRBJ2-2	CASSEDRGWSTGELFF	TGTGCCAGCAGTGAAGACAGGGGGTGGTCCACCGGGGAGCTGTTTTTT
NA	TRBV19	NA	TRBJ2-7	CASSIAGGLYEQYF	TGTGCCAGTAGTATAGCCGGCGGGTTGTACGAGCAGTACTTC
NA	TRBV19	TRBD2	TRBJ2-2	CASSIWGGGSGAPGELFF	TGTGCCAGTAGTATATGGGGAGGCGGGAGTGGGGCACCCGGGGAGCTGTTTTTT
NA	TRBV6-6	TRBD2	TRBJ2-7	CATANSGYHEQYF	TGTGCCACCGCGAATAGCGGGTACCACGAGCAGTACTTC
NA	TRBV4-1	NA	TRBJ1-2	CASSQDGAWARTRVYGYTF	TGCGCCAGCAGCCAAGACGGAGCGTGGGCCAGGACACGGGTATATGGCTACACCTTC
once	TRBV11-1	NA	TRBJ1-2	CASSLNSGYGYTF	TGTGCCAGCAGCTTAAATTCGGGGTATGGCTACACCTTC
NA	TRBV19	NA	TRBJ1-1	CASSIGYLNTEAFF	TGTGCCAGTAGTATAGGCTACCTGAACACTGAAGCTTTCTTT
NA	TRBV14	TRBD1	TRBJ2-5	CASSPTVQGETQYF	TGTGCCAGCAGCCCCACAGTACAGGGGGAGACCCAGTACTTC
NA	TRBV27	TRBD1	TRBJ1-1	CASSSGGPDTEAFF	TGTGCCAGCAGTTCAGGGGGCCCCGACACTGAAGCTTTCTTT
NA	TRBV15	TRBD1	TRBJ1-4	CATSIFRTGDEKLFF	TGTGCCACCAGTATTTTTCGGACAGGAGATGAAAAACTGTTTTTT
NA	TRBV5-4	TRBD2	TRBJ2-3	CASRLASHTDTQYF	TGTGCCAGCAGACTAGCGTCCCACACAGATACGCAGTATTTT
NA	TRBV7-8	TRBD2	TRBJ2-1	CASSPRWSGRANEQFF	TGTGCCAGCAGCCCCCGATGGAGCGGGAGGGCCAATGAGCAGTTCTTC
NA	TRBV28	NA	TRBJ2-1	CASSLRGDEQFF	TGTGCCAGCAGTTTAAGGGGAGATGAGCAGTTCTTC
NA	TRBV19	TRBD1	TRBJ2-1	CASRNIRDRGPLGQKSSYNEQFF	TGTGCCAGTAGGAATATCCGGGACAGGGGTCCTTTAGGGCAAAAAAGCTCCTACAATGAGCAGTTCTTC
NA	TRBV11-2	NA	TRBJ2-7	CASSLQGGISYEQYF	TGTGCCAGCAGCTTACAGGGGGGAATCTCCTACGAGCAGTACTTC
NA	TRBV12-5	TRBD1	TRBJ1-2	CASGSGTGAFSRGYTF	TGTGCTAGTGGTAGTGGGACAGGGGCGTTTTCGCGTGGCTACACCTTC
NA	TRBV4-3	NA	TRBJ2-3	CASSQEWDGSTPHTDTQYF	TGCGCCAGCAGCCAAGAATGGGACGGGAGTACCCCCCACACAGATACGCAGTATTTT
NA	TRBV11-2	TRBD2	TRBJ2-7	CASSLDLGGGGRHYEQYF	TGTGCCAGCAGCTTAGATCTAGGTGGGGGAGGGAGACACTACGAGCAGTACTTC
NA	TRBV10-3	TRBD2	TRBJ2-1	CAISVTSGSLYNEQFF	TGTGCCATCAGTGTGACTAGCGGGAGCTTGTACAATGAGCAGTTCTTC
NA	TRBV28	NA	TRBJ2-1	CVSSARSAQYNEQFF	TGTGTCAGCAGTGCGCGCTCCGCACAGTACAATGAGCAGTTCTTC
NA	TRBV11-2	NA	TRBJ2-3	CASSLEQVGTDTQYF	TGTGCCAGCAGCTTAGAACAGGTGGGCACAGATACGCAGTATTTT
NA	TRBV7-3	TRBD1	TRBJ2-3	CASSLIQGGDTQYF	TGTGCCAGCAGCTTAATACAGGGGGGAGATACGCAGTATTTT
NA	TRBV5-6	NA	TRBJ1-4	CASSLWGHGEKLFF	TGTGCCAGCAGCTTATGGGGGCATGGGGAAAAACTGTTTTTT
NA	TRBV5-4	NA	TRBJ2-7	CASSLGGRREARAKYEQYF	TGTGCCAGCAGCTTGGGAGGGCGCCGGGAAGCCCGGGCCAAATACGAGCAGTACTTC
NA	TRBV29-1	NA	TRBJ1-1	CSCRGFMNTEAFF	TGCAGCTGTCGCGGGTTCATGAACACTGAAGCTTTCTTT